This T cell receptor beta chain derives from a study of regulatory and conventional T cells in RAG deficiency. Assay: immunoSEQ multiplex PCR; the TCRdb copy retains only in-frame clones and omits some. Here the sample spans under 35,000 clones, about 87% being singletons. The germline V gene encodes CDR1 SGHNT and CDR2 YENEEA. V lost 0 bases and J 2 bases, leaving 14 bases between the germline ends. The CDR3 loop spans 16 amino acids. This clone was recorded only once. The antigen remains undetermined. The study, taken as a whole, reports: RAG-deficient patients showed markedly lower Shannon entropy and higher Simpson indices than control T-cell subsets. Treg unique TCR beta sequences were 90 to 100-fold fewer in Omenn syndrome and CID/AS patients than controls.

The data also belong to a second study, concerning regulatory T cells. That study adds: The PCR used 52 TRBV and 13 TRBJ primers. Skewed V and J usage and few unique V-J pairs marked patient repertoires, most in Tregs.

The receptor was derived from a human donor in good health. Sequencing was carried out using CD8+ T cells sorted from blood. The chain has TRBV11-3 and TRBJ2-7; D possibly corresponds to TRBD1 (5 bases). The CDR3 nucleotides read TGTGCCAGCAGCTTAGAATCCCCGGCAGGGCCCTACGAGCAGTACTTC. Protein: CASSLESPAGPYEQYF.